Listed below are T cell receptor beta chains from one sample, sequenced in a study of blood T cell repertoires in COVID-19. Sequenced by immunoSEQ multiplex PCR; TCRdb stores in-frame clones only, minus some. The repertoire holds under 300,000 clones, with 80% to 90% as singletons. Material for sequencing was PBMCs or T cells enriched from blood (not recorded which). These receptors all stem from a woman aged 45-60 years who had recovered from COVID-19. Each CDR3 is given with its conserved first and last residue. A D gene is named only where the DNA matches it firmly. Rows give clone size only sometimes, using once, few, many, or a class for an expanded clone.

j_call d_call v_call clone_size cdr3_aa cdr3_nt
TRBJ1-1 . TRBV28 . CASSLGRGNTEAFF TGTGCCAGCAGTTTGGGCAGGGGTAACACTGAAGCTTTCTTT
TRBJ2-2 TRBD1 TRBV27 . CASRPAGGNTGELFF TGTGCCAGCAGACCCGCAGGGGGGAACACCGGGGAGCTGTTTTTT
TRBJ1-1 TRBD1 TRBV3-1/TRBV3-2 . CASSSGQGWTEAFF TGTGCCAGCAGCTCCGGACAGGGGTGGACTGAAGCTTTCTTT
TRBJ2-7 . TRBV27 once CASSSRDITGNEQYF TGTGCCAGCAGTTCCCGGGATATAACTGGCAACGAGCAGTACTTC
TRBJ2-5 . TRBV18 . CASSPSGQETQYF TGTGCCAGCTCACCGTCGGGGCAAGAGACCCAGTACTTC
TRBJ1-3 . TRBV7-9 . CASSKTLDSVSGNTIYF TGTGCCAGCAGCAAAACCTTAGACAGCGTCTCTGGAAACACCATATATTTT
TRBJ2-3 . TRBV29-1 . CSVEVFSTDTQYF TGCAGCGTTGAAGTCTTCAGCACAGATACGCAGTATTTT
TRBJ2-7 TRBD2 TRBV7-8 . CASSRTSGSYEQYF TGTGCCAGCAGCCGGACTAGCGGCTCCTACGAGCAGTACTTC
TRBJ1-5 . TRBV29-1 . CSVEDDDGEVGQPQHF TGCAGCGTTGAAGACGATGACGGGGAAGTGGGGCAGCCCCAGCATTTT
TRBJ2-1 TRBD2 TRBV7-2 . CASSSLAGASYNEQFF TGTGCCAGCAGCTCTCTAGCGGGAGCTTCCTACAATGAGCAGTTCTTC
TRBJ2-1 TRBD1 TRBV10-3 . CAISESILGTVDNEQFF TGTGCCATCAGTGAGTCGATTCTCGGGACAGTTGACAATGAGCAGTTCTTC